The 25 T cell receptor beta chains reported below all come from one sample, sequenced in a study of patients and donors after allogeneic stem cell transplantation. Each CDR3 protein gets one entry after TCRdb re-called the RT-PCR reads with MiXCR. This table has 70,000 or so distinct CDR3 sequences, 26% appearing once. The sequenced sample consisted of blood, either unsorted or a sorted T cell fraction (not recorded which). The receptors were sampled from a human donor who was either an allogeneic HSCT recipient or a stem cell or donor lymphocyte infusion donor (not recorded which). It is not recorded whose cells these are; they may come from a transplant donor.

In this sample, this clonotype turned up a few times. CDR3 DNA: TGCGCCAGCAGCCAAGATGGTATCCTTGGTGGCCTTGAAGCTTTCTTT. Translated, it gives CASSQDGILGGLEAFF. This sequence joins TRBV4-3 and TRBJ1-1, with D uncertain. V lost 0 bases to trimming and J lost 7 bases, with 18 bases between them. Germline values: CDR1 LGHNA, CDR2 YSLEER. There are 16 residues in the CDR3.

The CDR3 region is CASSSIRGGYTDTQYF. CDR3 nucleotides: TGCGCCAGCAGCTCGATTCGCGGGGGATACACAGATACGCAGTATTTT. This chain connects TRBV5-1 to TRBJ2-3, with 7 bases lining up with TRBD2. Germline CDR1 SGHRS, CDR2 YFSETQ. The length of the CDR3 is 16 residues. Trimming took 3 bases from V and 2 from J; bases not matched to a gene: 9.

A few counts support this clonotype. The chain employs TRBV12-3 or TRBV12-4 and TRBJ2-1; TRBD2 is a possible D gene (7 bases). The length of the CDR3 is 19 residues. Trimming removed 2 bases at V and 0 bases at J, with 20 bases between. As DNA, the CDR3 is TGTGCCAGCAGTTTAAGAATAGGGGGGGGTTTCACCTCCTACAATGAGCAGTTCTTC. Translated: CASSLRIGGGFTSYNEQFF.

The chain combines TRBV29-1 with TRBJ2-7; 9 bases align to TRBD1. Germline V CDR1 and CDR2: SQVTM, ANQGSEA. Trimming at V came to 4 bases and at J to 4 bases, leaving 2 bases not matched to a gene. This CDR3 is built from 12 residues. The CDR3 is CSVAQGAYEQYF. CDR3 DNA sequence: TGCAGCGTTGCACAGGGGGCATACGAGCAGTACTTC.

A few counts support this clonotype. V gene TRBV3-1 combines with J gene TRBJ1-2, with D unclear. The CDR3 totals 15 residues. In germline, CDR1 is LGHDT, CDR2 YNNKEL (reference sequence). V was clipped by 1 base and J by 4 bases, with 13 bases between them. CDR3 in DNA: TGTGCCAGCAGCCAAGGACCTCATCGGGTCTATGGCTACACCTTC. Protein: CASSQGPHRVYGYTF.

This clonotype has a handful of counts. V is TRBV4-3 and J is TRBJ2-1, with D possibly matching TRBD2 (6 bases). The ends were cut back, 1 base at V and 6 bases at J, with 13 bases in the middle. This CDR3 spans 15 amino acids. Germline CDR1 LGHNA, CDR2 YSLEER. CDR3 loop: CASSQADRDSNEQFF. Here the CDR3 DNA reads TGCGCCAGCAGCCAAGCTGACCGGGACTCCAATGAGCAGTTCTTC.

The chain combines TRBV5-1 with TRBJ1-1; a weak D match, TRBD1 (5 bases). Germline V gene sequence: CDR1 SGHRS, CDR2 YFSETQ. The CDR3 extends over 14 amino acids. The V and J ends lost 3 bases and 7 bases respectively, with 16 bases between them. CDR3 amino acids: CASSSQVGVREAFF. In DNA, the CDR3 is TGCGCCAGCAGCTCGCAGGTGGGGGTTCGTGAAGCTTTCTTT.

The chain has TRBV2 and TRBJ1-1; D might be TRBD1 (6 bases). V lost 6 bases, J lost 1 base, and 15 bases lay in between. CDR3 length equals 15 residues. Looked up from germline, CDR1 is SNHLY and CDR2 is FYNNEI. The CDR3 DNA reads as TGTGCCAGCAGGGAACTACAGGGAGCGAACACTGAAGCTTTCTTT. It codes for CASRELQGANTEAFF.

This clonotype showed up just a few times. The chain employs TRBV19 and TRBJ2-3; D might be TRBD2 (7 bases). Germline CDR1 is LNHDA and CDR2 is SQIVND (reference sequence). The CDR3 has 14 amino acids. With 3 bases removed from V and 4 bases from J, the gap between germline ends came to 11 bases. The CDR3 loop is CASSMAGAADTQYF. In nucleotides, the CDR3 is TGTGCCAGTAGTATGGCGGGGGCGGCAGATACGCAGTATTTT.

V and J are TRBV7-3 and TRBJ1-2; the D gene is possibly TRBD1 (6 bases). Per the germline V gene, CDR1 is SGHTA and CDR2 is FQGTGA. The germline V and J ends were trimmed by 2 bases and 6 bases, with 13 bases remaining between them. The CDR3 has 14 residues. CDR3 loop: CASSLAGQTDGYTF. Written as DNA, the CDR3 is TGTGCCAGCAGCTTAGCCGGACAGACGGATGGCTACACCTTC.

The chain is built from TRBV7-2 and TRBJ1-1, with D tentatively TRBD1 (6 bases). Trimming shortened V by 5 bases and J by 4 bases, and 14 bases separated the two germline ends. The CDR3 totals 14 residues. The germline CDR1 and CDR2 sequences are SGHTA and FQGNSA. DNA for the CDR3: TGTGCCAGCAGCGCATACAGGGTAGGCACTGAAGCTTTCTTT. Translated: CASSAYRVGTEAFF.

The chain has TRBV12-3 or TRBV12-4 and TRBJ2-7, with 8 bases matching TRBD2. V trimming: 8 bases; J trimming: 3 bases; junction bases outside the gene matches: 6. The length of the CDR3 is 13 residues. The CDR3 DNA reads TGTGCCAGCGGGCGCGGGAGGTTCTACGAGCAGTACTTC. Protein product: CASGRGRFYEQYF.

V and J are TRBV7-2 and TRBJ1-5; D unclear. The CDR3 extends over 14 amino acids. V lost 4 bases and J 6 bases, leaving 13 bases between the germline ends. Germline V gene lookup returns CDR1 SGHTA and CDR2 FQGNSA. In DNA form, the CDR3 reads TGTGCCAGCAGCTCTATCTGGGTGGGTCAGCCCCAGCATTTT. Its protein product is CASSSIWVGQPQHF.

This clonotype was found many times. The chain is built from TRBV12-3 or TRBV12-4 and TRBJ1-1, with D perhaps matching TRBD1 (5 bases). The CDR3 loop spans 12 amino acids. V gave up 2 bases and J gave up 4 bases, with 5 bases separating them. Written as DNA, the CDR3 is TGTGCCAGCAGTTTAAGGGGCACTGAAGCTTTCTTT. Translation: CASSLRGTEAFF.

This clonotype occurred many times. The CDR3 here is CASSGQGNTEAFF. The CDR3, as DNA: TGTGCCAGCAGCGGACAGGGGAACACTGAAGCTTTCTTT. The chain couples TRBV2 to TRBJ1-1; 8 bases fit TRBD1. Trimming removed 6 bases from V and 1 base from J; junction bases left unmatched: 1. CDR1 and CDR2 from the germline V gene are SNHLY and FYNNEI. CDR3 length: 13 residues.

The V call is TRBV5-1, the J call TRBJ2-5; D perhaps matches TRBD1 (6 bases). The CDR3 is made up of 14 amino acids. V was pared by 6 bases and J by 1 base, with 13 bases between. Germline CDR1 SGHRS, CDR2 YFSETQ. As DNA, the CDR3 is TGCGCCAGCACGAGGGACATTGCCCAAGAGACCCAGTACTTC. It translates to CASTRDIAQETQYF. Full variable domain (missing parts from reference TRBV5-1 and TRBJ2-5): KAGVTQTPRYLIKTRGQQVTLSCSPISGHRSVSWYQQTPGQGLQFLFEYFSETQRNKGNFPGRFSGRQFSNSRSEMNVSTLELGDSALYLCASTRDIAQETQYFGPGTRLLVL.

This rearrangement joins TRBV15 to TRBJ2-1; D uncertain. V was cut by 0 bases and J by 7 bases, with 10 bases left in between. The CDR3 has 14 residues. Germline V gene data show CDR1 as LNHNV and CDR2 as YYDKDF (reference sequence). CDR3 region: CATSRDFMENEQFF. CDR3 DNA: TGTGCCACCAGCAGAGATTTCATGGAGAATGAGCAGTTCTTC. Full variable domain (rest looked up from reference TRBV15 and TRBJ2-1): DAMVIQNPRYQVTQFGKPVTLSCSQTLNHNVMYWYQQKSSQAPKLLFHYYDKDFNNEADTPDNFQSRRPNTSFCFLDIRSPGLGDTAMYLCATSRDFMENEQFFGPGTRLTVL.

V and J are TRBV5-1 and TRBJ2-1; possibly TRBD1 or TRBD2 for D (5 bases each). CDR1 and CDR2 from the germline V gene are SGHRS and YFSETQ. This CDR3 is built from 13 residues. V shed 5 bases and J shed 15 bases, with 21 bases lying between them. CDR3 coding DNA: TGCGCCAGCAGTCCCGGGGCCTCCCGGGCAGTGTTCTTC. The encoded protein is CASSPGASRAVFF. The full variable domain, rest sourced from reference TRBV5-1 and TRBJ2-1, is KAGVTQTPRYLIKTRGQQVTLSCSPISGHRSVSWYQQTPGQGLQFLFEYFSETQRNKGNFPGRFSGRQFSNSRSEMNVSTLELGDSALYLCASSPGASRAVFFGPGTRLTVL.

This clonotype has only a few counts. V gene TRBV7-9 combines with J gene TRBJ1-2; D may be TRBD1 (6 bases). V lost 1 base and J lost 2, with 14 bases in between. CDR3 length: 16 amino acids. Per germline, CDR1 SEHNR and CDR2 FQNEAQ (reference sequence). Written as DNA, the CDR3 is TGTGCCAGCAGCTTAGGGGGGGCGCTTAGAAACTATGGCTACACCTTC. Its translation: CASSLGGALRNYGYTF. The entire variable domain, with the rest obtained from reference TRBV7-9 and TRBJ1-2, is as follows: DTGVSQNPRHKITKRGQNVTFRCDPISEHNRLYWYRQTLGQGPEFLTYFQNEAQLEKSRLLSDRFSAERPKGSFSTLEIQRTEQGDSAMYLCASSLGGALRNYGYTFGSGTRLTVV.

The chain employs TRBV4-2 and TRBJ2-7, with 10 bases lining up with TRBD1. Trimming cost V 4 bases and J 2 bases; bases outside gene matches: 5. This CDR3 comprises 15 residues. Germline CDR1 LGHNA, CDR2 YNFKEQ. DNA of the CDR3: TGTGCCAGCAGCCGAGGACAGGGGGTAACCTACGAGCAGTACTTC. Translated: CASSRGQGVTYEQYF.

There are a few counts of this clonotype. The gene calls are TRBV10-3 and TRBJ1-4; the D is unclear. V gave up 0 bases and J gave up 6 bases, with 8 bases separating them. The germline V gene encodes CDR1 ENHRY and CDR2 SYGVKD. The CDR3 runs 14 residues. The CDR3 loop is CAISESQDYEKLFF. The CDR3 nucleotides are TGTGCCATCAGTGAGTCGCAGGACTATGAAAAACTGTTTTTT.

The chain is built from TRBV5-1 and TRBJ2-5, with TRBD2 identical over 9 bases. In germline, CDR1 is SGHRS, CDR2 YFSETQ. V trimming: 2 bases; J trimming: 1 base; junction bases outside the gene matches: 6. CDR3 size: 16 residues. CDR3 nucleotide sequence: TGCGCCAGCAGCTTCGACAGCGGGGGGATCCAAGAGACCCAGTACTTC. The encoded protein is CASSFDSGGIQETQYF.

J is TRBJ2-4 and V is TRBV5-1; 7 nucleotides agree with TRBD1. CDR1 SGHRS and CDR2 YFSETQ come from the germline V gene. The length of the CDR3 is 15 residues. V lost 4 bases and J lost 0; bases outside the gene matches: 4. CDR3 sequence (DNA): TGCGCCAGCAGCACAGGGGATCTAGCCAAAAACATTCAGTACTTC. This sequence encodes CASSTGDLAKNIQYF.

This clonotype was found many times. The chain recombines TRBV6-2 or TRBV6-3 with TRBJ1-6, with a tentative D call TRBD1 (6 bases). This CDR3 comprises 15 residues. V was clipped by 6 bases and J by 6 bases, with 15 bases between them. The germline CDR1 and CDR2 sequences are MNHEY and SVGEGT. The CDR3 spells CASRTLGTTNSPLHF. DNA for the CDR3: TGTGCCAGCAGGACTCTCGGGACAACTAATTCACCCCTCCACTTT.

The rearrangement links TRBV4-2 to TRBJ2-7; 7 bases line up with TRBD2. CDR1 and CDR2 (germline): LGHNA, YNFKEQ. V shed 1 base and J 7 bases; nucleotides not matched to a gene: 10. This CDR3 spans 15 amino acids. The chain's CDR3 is CASSQVWGRAEEQYF. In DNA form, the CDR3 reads TGTGCCAGCAGCCAAGTATGGGGGAGGGCCGAAGAGCAGTACTTC.